Sequencing of this T cell receptor beta chain was carried out in a study of shared clonotypes between healthy human individuals. At the level of the study: The donor pool was made up of two women and a few men aged 18 to 49.

The repertoire was sequenced with immunoSEQ multiplex PCR; TCRdb's copy has only in-frame clones and lacks some. Of approximately 2.5 million clones listed, around nine tenths were seen once; the top ten hold roughly 0.13%. This clone was seen a single time. Additional DNA sequences in this sample encode the identical CDR3. The V end was cut by 2 bases, the J end by 1 base, with 7 bases between. The CDR3 consists of 14 residues. CDR1 is SGDLS, CDR2 YYNGEE, per germline. The sequence was collected from a young man in good health. The chain carries TRBV9 and TRBJ1-3; no clear D. Sequencing was performed on naive CD4+ T cells sorted from blood. The subset is: CD45RA+ positively selected. The CDR3 DNA reads TGTGCCAGCAGCGTGGACCTTTCTGGAAACACCATATATTTT. Translated, it gives CASSVDLSGNTIYF.